This T cell receptor (beta chain) was identified during a study of T-cell memory formation after mild COVID-19. For the study at large: Each donor largely had its own TCR clusters.

The TCR alpha and TCR beta cDNA libraries, bearing sample barcodes and UMIs, were generated by 5'RACE using constant-segment primers. TCRdb reprocessed the 5' RACE reads via MiXCR and lists one record per CDR3 protein. The sample has approximately 270,000 distinct CDR3 sequences; around 15% are singletons. This CDR3 spans 19 amino acids. Germline V gene sequence: CDR1 SGHNT, CDR2 YENEEA. J lost 3 bases, V lost 0 bases, and 11 bases had no gene match. With respect to this clonotype: Its antigen remains unknown.

General study findings and limits: Day 15 to 85 contracting clones showed balanced CD4/CD8; day 15 to 37 expanders favored CD4+.

The sample taken for sequencing was PBMCs or a T cell subset sorted from them (not recorded which). The rearrangement links TRBV11-3 to TRBJ1-5; 10 bases align to TRBD1. The source is a man younger than 35 who had mild COVID-19 (a few samples of this study predate the infection). Cell type and time point are not known. This CDR3 reads CASSLDPGTGVPPNQPQHF. As DNA, the CDR3 is TGTGCCAGCAGCTTAGACCCCGGGACAGGGGTCCCACCCAATCAGCCCCAGCATTTT.